Included here is one TCR beta chain sequence, with context. Its antigen has not been determined. No much larger clonotype is one base removed from it; base qualities were not supplied. The CDR3 runs 14 amino acids, cysteine and phenylalanine included. Solely the CDR3 DNA is kept, with 42 bases framed from the first base. Via the germline V gene, CDR1 is LGHNA and CDR2 YSLEER. Deletion took 1 base off V and 0 bases off J, with a span of 7 bases between the germline ends. These data originate in a study of shared T cell receptors in the human thymus (dated by TCRdb to about 2021). Regarding the research as a whole: The study examined how self-reactive, shared T-cell receptor alpha chains are generated in the human thymus.

The library was prepared using the immunoSEQ multiplex PCR assay. This is the immuneACCESS table as TCRdb keeps it, with only in-frame sequences that have V and J called. A part of the clones is gone; compared with another copy, unresolved V genes explain less than half, and the rest is unexplained. Recorded for this sample are roughly 410,000 clones; 95% of them occurred a single time. The biggest ten clones account for approximately 0.02% of the sample. The sequence joins TRBV4-3 to TRBJ2-7; the best D guess is TRBD2, with 6 bases matching. This TCR was sampled from a human donor. The sequenced material came from thymocytes. The CDR3 has the sequence CASSQGEVSYEQYF. Here is the DNA: TGCGCCAGCAGCCAAGGGGAGGTCTCCTACGAGCAGTACTTC.